The 29 T cell receptor beta chains presented below share a single source sample, sequenced in a study of T cell changes during pregnancy in multiple sclerosis. Clones were sequenced by immunoSEQ multiplex PCR, and TCRdb holds only the in-frame ones, with some missing. The sample comprises 90,000 to 95,000 clones, over 80% of which are singletons, and over 3.5% rests with the top ten. This specimen consisted of peripheral blood, obtained in the first trimester of pregnancy. Source of these receptors: a female donor with multiple sclerosis, enrolled in a pregnancy study.

The V gene is TRBV19, the J gene TRBJ2-3; 8 positions match TRBD2. The CDR3 loop spans 15 amino acids. The J segment lost 7 bases and the V segment lost 1 base, leaving 7 bases of the junction unmatched. Germline-derived CDR1 and CDR2 are LNHDA and SQIVND (reference sequence). CDR3 amino acids: CASSIGHGGANTQYF. The CDR3 DNA follows: TGTGCCAGTAGTATAGGCCACGGGGGGGCCAATACGCAGTATTTT.

J is TRBJ2-1 and V is TRBV13, with 15 bases matching TRBD2. The V gene's germline CDR1 is PRHDT and CDR2 FYEKMQ (reference sequence). Trimming at V came to 4 bases and at J to 5 bases, leaving 6 bases not matched to a gene. The CDR3 runs 17 residues. In DNA, the CDR3 is TGTGCCAGCAGCTCTTTCCGGACTAGCGGGGGGGACAATGAGCAGTTCTTC. Residues: CASSSFRTSGGDNEQFF.

This clone was counted a single time. The DNA for the CDR3 is TGTGCCAGCAGTGAACAACTAGCGGGGGCCTACAATGAGCAGTTCTTC. It is translated as CASSEQLAGAYNEQFF. J is TRBJ2-1 and V is TRBV6-1; 11 nucleotides agree with TRBD2. Unmatched junction bases numbered 2, after V lost 2 bases and J lost 2 bases. Germline CDR1 reads MNHNS; CDR2 reads SASEGT. The CDR3 has 16 residues.

The rearrangement joins TRBV2 to TRBJ2-6; D is perhaps TRBD1 (6 bases). With 8 bases removed from V and 2 bases from J, the gap between germline ends came to 7 bases. The germline gives CDR1 SNHLY, CDR2 FYNNEI. This CDR3 has 13 residues. CDR3 in amino acids: CASRTAGANVLTF. CDR3 coding DNA: TGTGCCAGCCGGACAGCTGGGGCCAACGTCCTGACTTTC.

This rearrangement joins TRBV6-6 to TRBJ1-6; 7 bases are a match to TRBD1. Germline loops: CDR1 MNHNY, CDR2 SVGAGI (reference sequence). The junction had 3 bases not matched to a gene; V was cut back by 6 bases and J by 4 bases. The length of the CDR3 is 14 residues. For the CDR3, the DNA is TGTGCCAGCAGGGGGGGACAGTATAATTCACCCCTCCACTTT. As protein: CASRGGQYNSPLHF.

This chain uses TRBV7-9 with TRBJ2-7, with D perhaps matching TRBD1 (6 bases). From germline, CDR1 is SEHNR and CDR2 FQNEAQ (reference sequence). V gave up 4 bases and J gave up 4 bases, with 14 bases separating them. The CDR3 contains 14 residues. The CDR3 sequence is CASSSPGHPYEQYF. DNA of the CDR3: TGTGCCAGCAGCTCTCCGGGACACCCTTACGAGCAGTACTTC.

V usage is TRBV6-1 and J usage is TRBJ2-7; TRBD1 aligns across 7 bases. CDR1 and CDR2 from the germline V gene are MNHNS and SASEGT. CDR3 length equals 13 residues. J lost 5 bases, V lost 4 bases, and 5 bases had no gene match. The CDR3 bases are TGTGCCAGCAGTGCCGACAGGGCCCACGAGCAGTACTTC. Translated, it gives CASSADRAHEQYF.

This clone was seen only once. V is TRBV5-5 and J is TRBJ2-5; 11 bases match TRBD2. CDR1 and CDR2 (germline): SGHKS, YYEKEE (reference sequence). Unmatched junction bases numbered 14, after V lost 4 bases and J lost 9 bases. This CDR3 has 16 amino acids. The CDR3 region has the DNA TGTGCCAGCAGCCCTACCGGGACTAGCGGCTTTTTGGCCCAGTACTTC. Protein: CASSPTGTSGFLAQYF. The full variable domain, rest sourced from reference TRBV5-5 and TRBJ2-5, is DAGVTQSPTHLIKTRGQQVTLRCSPISGHKSVSWYQQVLGQGPQFIFQYYEKEERGRGNFPDRFSARQFPNYSSELNVNALLLGDSALYLCASSPTGTSGFLAQYFGPGTRLLVL.

V gene TRBV5-1 combines with J gene TRBJ1-5; D is perhaps TRBD1 (5 bases). Trimming shortened V by 3 bases and J by 4 bases, and 17 bases separated the two germline ends. The CDR3 has 16 residues. The germline gives CDR1 SGHRS, CDR2 YFSETQ. The CDR3 DNA follows: TGCGCCAGCAGCTCCCCGGGGGTAAGATGGAATCAGCCCCAGCATTTT. Its translation is CASSSPGVRWNQPQHF.

Here the CDR3 DNA reads TGTGCCAGCAGCCGGGGACAGGGGAGTTCCCAGCCCCAGCATTTT. Amino acid sequence: CASSRGQGSSQPQHF. The chain is built from TRBV7-2 and TRBJ1-5; 10 nucleotides match TRBD1. The length of the CDR3 is 15 residues. Germline CDR1 SGHTA, CDR2 FQGNSA. V was clipped by 5 bases and J by 7 bases; unmatched bases: 8.

The chain is built from TRBV11-1 and TRBJ2-3, with a tentative D call TRBD2 (5 bases). V lost 1 base, J lost 5 bases, and 7 bases lay in between. CDR3 length: 13 residues. The germline V gene has CDR1 SGHAT and CDR2 FQDESV (reference sequence). CDR3 DNA: TGTGCCAGCAGCTTAGTCGCGGGAGATACGCAGTATTTT. As protein: CASSLVAGDTQYF.

The chain links TRBV7-2 to TRBJ1-2; D may be TRBD1 (5 bases). CDR1 and CDR2 from the germline V gene are SGHTA and FQGNSA. Trimming removed 1 base at V and 4 bases at J, with 10 bases between. There are 14 residues in the CDR3. The CDR3 DNA follows: TGTGCCAGCAGCTTAGTTGACGGGGGCTATGGCTACACCTTC. It codes for CASSLVDGGYGYTF.

This clone was recorded only once. This chain uses TRBV4-2 with TRBJ2-1; 7 bases fit TRBD2. There are 15 residues in the CDR3. Trimming removed 0 bases from V and 6 bases from J; junction bases left unmatched: 5. CDR1 and CDR2 (germline): LGHNA, YNFKEQ. CDR3 sequence: CASSQDTSAPNEQFF. CDR3 sequence (DNA): TGTGCCAGCAGCCAAGACACTAGCGCCCCCAATGAGCAGTTCTTC.

J is TRBJ1-5 and V is TRBV27; no firm D call. CDR1 is MNHEY and CDR2 is SMNVEV in the germline V gene (reference sequence). The CDR3 runs 12 residues. The V and J ends lost 6 bases and 8 bases respectively, with 11 bases between them. In DNA form, the CDR3 reads TGTGCCAGCAGCCAGTTCGGGGAGCCCCAGCATTTT. Translated: CASSQFGEPQHF.

The chain employs TRBV27 and TRBJ1-1; no clear D. Germline V lookup: CDR1 MNHEY, CDR2 SMNVEV (reference sequence). CDR3 length: 15 residues. V lost 2 bases, J lost 0 bases, and 10 bases lay in between. CDR3 protein: CASSLTGNMNTEAFF. Written as DNA, the CDR3 is TGTGCCAGCAGTTTAACGGGAAACATGAACACTGAAGCTTTCTTT.

This clone was picked up a small number of times. The rearrangement links TRBV27 to TRBJ1-5; D gene ambiguous. Between the trimmed V and J ends, which lost 5 bases and 4 bases, there was a span of 6 bases. The CDR3 consists of 12 residues. In germline, CDR1 is MNHEY, CDR2 SMNVEV (reference sequence). DNA of the CDR3: TGTGCCAGCAGTAAATCAAATCAGCCCCAGCATTTT. Translated, it gives CASSKSNQPQHF.

The chain couples TRBV5-6 to TRBJ1-5; possible D gene TRBD1, 6 bases. The CDR3 loop spans 13 amino acids. V lost 4 bases, J lost 4 bases, and 9 bases lay in between. The V gene's germline CDR1 is SGHDT and CDR2 YYEEEE. CDR3 DNA sequence: TGTGCCAGCAGCGGAACAGGGAATCAGCCCCAGCATTTT. Amino acids: CASSGTGNQPQHF.

The rearrangement uses TRBV5-1 and TRBJ2-1; D unresolved. Germline CDR1 reads SGHRS; CDR2 reads YFSETQ. V lost 3 bases and J 4 bases, leaving 11 bases between the germline ends. The CDR3 is 14 amino acids. CDR3 DNA sequence: TGCGCCAGCAGCTCGACTGACCTGTACAATGAGCAGTTCTTC. This sequence encodes CASSSTDLYNEQFF.

This chain uses TRBV2 with TRBJ2-1, with TRBD2 matching 7 bases. There are 13 residues in the CDR3. The junction had 8 bases not matched to a gene; V was cut back by 8 bases and J by 7 bases. The V gene's germline CDR1 is SNHLY and CDR2 FYNNEI. For the CDR3, the DNA is TGTGCCAGCCGGGGAGGGGTTTCGAATGAGCAGTTCTTC. This sequence encodes CASRGGVSNEQFF. Together with reference TRBV2 and TRBJ2-1, the CDR3 gives the full variable domain: EPEVTQTPSHQVTQMGQEVILRCVPISNHLYFYWYRQILGQKVEFLVSFYNNEISEKSEIFDDQFSVERPDGSNFTLKIRSTKLEDSAMYFCASRGGVSNEQFFGPGTRLTVL.

This chain uses TRBV9 with TRBJ2-7, with 9 bases that match TRBD2. Germline CDR1 reads SGDLS; CDR2 reads YYNGEE. Trimming removed 3 bases from V and 4 bases from J; junction bases left unmatched: 5. This CDR3 contains 14 residues. DNA for the CDR3: TGTGCCAGCAGCGCCGGGACTAGCTCGTACGAGCAGTACTTC. Its protein is CASSAGTSSYEQYF. Combining the CDR3 with reference TRBV9 and TRBJ2-7 gives the whole variable domain DSGVTQTPKHLITATGQRVTLRCSPRSGDLSVYWYQQSLDQGLQFLIQYYNGEERAKGNILERFSAQQFPDLHSELNLSSLELGDSALYFCASSAGTSSYEQYFGPGTRLTVT.

Note on this clone: Its ends do not fully match the called genes, so a read error is possible. The V gene is TRBV2, the J gene TRBJ1-1; weak D call: TRBD1 (5 bases). CDR3 length: 12 residues. CDR1 SNHLY and CDR2 FYNNEI come from the germline V gene. In nucleotides, the CDR3 is TGTGCCAGCAGAGTAGACAGATCTGAGGCTTTCTTT. Residues: CASRVDRSEAFF.

The gene calls are TRBV4-1 and TRBJ2-3, with 16 nucleotides matching TRBD2. CDR3 size: 18 residues. From germline, CDR1 is MGHRA and CDR2 YSYEKL. The V segment lost 3 bases and the J segment 4 bases; nucleotides outside the gene matches: 7. CDR3 DNA: TGCGCCAGCAGCCAGGGGGGACTAGCGGGGGGGCTTGCAGATACGCAGTATTTT. It translates to CASSQGGLAGGLADTQYF.

A single count supports this clone. The chain is built from TRBV7-3 and TRBJ2-4, with TRBD1 identical over 9 bases. There are 16 residues in the CDR3. Trimming removed 2 bases from V and 4 bases from J; junction bases left unmatched: 6. CDR1 and CDR2 (germline): SGHTA, FQGTGA. The CDR3 here is CASSLLGGQGKNIQYF. CDR3 coding DNA: TGTGCCAGCAGCTTACTGGGTGGACAGGGGAAAAACATTCAGTACTTC.

The chain has TRBV11-2 and TRBJ2-2, with D perhaps matching TRBD2 (6 bases). The ends were cut back, 5 bases at V and 0 bases at J, with 13 bases in the middle. The CDR3 extends over 16 amino acids. The V gene's germline CDR1 is SGHAT and CDR2 FQNNGV. The CDR3 bases are TGTGCCAGCAGCCCCCTTAGCGGTCCGAACACCGGGGAGCTGTTTTTT. Amino acid sequence: CASSPLSGPNTGELFF.

The rearrangement links TRBV5-1 to TRBJ1-2; D ambiguous. The CDR3 has 12 amino acids. Trimming removed 5 bases from V and 4 bases from J, with 9 bases in between. Germline values: CDR1 SGHRS, CDR2 YFSETQ. In nucleotides, the CDR3 is TGCGCCAGCAGGGAGTCGGGCTATGGCTACACCTTC. Encoded protein: CASRESGYGYTF.

The gene calls are TRBV2 and TRBJ1-6, with D possibly matching TRBD1 (6 bases). The CDR3 consists of 17 residues. Germline assignment: CDR1 SNHLY and CDR2 FYNNEI. Trimming left V 2 bases short and J 0 bases short, with 11 bases between. CDR3 sequence (DNA): TGTGCCAGCAGTGAATTGGGGGCCAGCTCCTATAATTCACCCCTCCACTTT. Its translation: CASSELGASSYNSPLHF.

This clone was counted once. This chain's CDR3 is CASSYARQGVGELFF. Written as DNA, the CDR3 is TGTGCCAGCAGCTACGCTCGGCAGGGGGTCGGGGAGCTGTTTTTT. This chain links TRBV5-8 with TRBJ2-2, with TRBD1 matching 7 bases. The length of the CDR3 is 15 residues. V lost 3 bases to trimming and J lost 7 bases; unmatched junction nucleotides: 9. Germline loops: CDR1 SGHTS, CDR2 YDEGEE.

The gene calls are TRBV5-1 and TRBJ2-4; TRBD2 matches at 10 bases. Germline CDR1 reads SGHRS; CDR2 reads YFSETQ. This CDR3 is built from 18 residues. With 4 bases clipped from V and 6 bases from J, the junction kept 16 bases outside the gene matches. CDR3 region: CASSPAGAGGPGTNIQYF. The CDR3 DNA sequence: TGCGCCAGCAGCCCGGCCGGAGCGGGGGGGCCGGGTACAAACATTCAGTACTTC.

The rearrangement joins TRBV19 to TRBJ1-2; D is ambiguous. The CDR3 extends over 13 amino acids. V was pared by 2 bases and J by 3 bases, with 7 bases between. Germline assignment: CDR1 LNHDA and CDR2 SQIVND (reference sequence). The CDR3 here is CASSISLYYGYTF. In nucleotides, the CDR3 is TGTGCCAGTAGTATATCTCTTTACTATGGCTACACCTTC.